This note documents a single TCR beta chain sequence. The antigen is unknown. Trimming cost V 3 bases and J 5 bases; bases outside gene matches: 5. The CDR3 is made up of 14 amino acids. Germline CDR1 SQVTM, CDR2 ANQGSEA. This sample's time point: sample taken at primary tumor resection. Researchers sequenced whole RNA taken from tumor, nontumor lung or frozen PBMC without sorting. The entry originates in a study of spatial heterogeneity in lung cancer. Study details: Sequencing consistently turned up more beta-chain sequences than alpha-chain sequences. Across tumor regions, counts of TCR transcripts showed a strong correlation with a T cell module score derived from matched bulk RNA-seq. General study findings and limits: In tumors, expanded intratumoral alpha and beta TCR counts tracked mutation counts.

TCRdb passed the 5' RACE reads through MiXCR, listing each CDR3 protein once. The data contain 15,000 to 20,000 distinct CDR3 sequences, under 7.5% of them seen just once; the ten biggest clones take up roughly 3.7%. The TCR was taken from a female donor with early-stage non-small cell lung cancer. The chain couples TRBV29-1 to TRBJ2-7, with 12 bases matching TRBD2. Material: lung tumor tissue, obtained at surgery. As DNA, the CDR3 is TGCAGCGTTGAGGTGACTAGCGGGAGCCACGAGCAGTACTTC. Amino acid sequence: CSVEVTSGSHEQYF.